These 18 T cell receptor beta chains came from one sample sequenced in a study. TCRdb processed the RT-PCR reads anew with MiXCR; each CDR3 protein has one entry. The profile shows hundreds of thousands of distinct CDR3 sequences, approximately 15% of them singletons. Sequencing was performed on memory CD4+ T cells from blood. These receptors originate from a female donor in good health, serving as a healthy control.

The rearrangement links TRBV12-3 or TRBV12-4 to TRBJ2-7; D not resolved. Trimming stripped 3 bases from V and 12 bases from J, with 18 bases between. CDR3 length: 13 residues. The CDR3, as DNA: TGTGCCAGCAGTTTCGAAAACACGGTCATGATGTACTTC. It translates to CASSFENTVMMYF.

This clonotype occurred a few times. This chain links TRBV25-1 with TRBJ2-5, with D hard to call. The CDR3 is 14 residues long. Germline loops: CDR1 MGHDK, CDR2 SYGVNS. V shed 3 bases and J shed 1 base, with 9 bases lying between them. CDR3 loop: CASSEGQTQETQYF. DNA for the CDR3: TGTGCCAGCAGTGAGGGTCAGACCCAAGAGACCCAGTACTTC.

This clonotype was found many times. CDR3 protein: CASSLGHPQHF. In DNA form, the CDR3 reads TGTGCCAGCAGTTTGGGGCATCCCCAGCATTTT. V is TRBV12-3 or TRBV12-4 and J is TRBJ1-5, with D maybe TRBD1 (5 bases). Trimming removed 3 bases at V and 10 bases at J, with 7 bases between. This CDR3 spans 11 amino acids.

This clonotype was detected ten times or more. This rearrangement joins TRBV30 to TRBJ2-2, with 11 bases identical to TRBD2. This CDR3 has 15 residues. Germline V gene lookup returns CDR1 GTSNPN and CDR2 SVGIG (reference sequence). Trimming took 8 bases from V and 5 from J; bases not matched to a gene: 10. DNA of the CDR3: TGTGCCAGATTAGCGGGAGGGCCTGTGACCGGGGAGCTGTTTTTT. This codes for CARLAGGPVTGELFF.

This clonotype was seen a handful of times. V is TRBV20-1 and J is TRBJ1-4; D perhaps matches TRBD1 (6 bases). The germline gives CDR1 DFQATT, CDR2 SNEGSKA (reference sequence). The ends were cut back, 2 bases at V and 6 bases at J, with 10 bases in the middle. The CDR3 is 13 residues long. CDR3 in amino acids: CSARPAGDEKLFF. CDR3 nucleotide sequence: TGCAGTGCTAGACCCGCAGGGGATGAAAAACTGTTTTTT.

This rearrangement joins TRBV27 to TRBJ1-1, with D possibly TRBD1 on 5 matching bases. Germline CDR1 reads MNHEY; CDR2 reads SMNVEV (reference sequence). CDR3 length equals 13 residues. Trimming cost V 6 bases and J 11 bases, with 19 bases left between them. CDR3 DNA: TGTGCCAGCAGCCCCAGGGAGTCCACGAGGGCTTTCTTT. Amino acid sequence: CASSPRESTRAFF.

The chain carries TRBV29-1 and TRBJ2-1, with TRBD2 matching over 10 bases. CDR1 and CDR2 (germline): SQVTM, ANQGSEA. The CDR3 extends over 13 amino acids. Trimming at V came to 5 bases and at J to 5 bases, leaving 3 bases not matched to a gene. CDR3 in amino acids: CSVTGTSDNEQFF. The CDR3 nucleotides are TGCAGCGTTACCGGGACTAGCGACAATGAGCAGTTCTTC.

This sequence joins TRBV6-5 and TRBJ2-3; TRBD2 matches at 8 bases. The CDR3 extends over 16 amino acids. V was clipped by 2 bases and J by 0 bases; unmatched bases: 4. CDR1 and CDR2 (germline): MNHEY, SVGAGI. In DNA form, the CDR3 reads TGTGCCAGCAGTTACCGCGGGACTAGGAGCACAGATACGCAGTATTTT. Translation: CASSYRGTRSTDTQYF.

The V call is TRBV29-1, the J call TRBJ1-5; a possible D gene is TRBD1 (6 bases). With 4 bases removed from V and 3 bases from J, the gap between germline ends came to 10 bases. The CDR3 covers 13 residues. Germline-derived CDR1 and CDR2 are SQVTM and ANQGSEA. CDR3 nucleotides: TGCAGCGTTGGGGGGGGGCCCAATCAGCCCCAGCATTTT. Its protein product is CSVGGGPNQPQHF.

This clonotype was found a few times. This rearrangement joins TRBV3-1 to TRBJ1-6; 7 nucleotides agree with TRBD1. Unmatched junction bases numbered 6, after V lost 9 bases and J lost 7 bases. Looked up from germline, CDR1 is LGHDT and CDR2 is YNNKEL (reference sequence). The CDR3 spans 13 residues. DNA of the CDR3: TGTGCCAGTTCAGGGGGACTCAATTCACCCCTCCACTTT. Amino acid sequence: CASSGGLNSPLHF. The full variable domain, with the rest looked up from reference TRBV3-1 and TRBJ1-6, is DTAVSQTPKYLVTQMGNDKSIKCEQNLGHDTMYWYKQDSKKFLKIMFSYNNKELIINETVPNRFSPKSPDKAHLNLHINSLELGDSAVYFCASSGGLNSPLHFGNGTRLTVT.

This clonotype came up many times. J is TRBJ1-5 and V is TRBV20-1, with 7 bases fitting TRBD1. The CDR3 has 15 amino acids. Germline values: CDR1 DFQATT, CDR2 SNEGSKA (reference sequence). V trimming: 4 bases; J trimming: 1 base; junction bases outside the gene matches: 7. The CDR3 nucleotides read TGCAGTGCTAACGATCCGACAGGGAGCAATCAGCCCCAGCATTTT. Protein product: CSANDPTGSNQPQHF.

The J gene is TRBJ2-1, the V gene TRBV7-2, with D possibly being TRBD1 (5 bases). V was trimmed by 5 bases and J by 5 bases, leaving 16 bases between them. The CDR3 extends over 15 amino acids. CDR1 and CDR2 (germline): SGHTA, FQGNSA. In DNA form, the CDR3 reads TGTGCCAGCAGCAAAAGGGGTCTCGGAGACAATGAGCAGTTCTTC. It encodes CASSKRGLGDNEQFF.

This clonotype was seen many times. The CDR3 sequence is CASSSSGVGTDTQYF. The CDR3 DNA sequence: TGTGCCAGCAGTTCGAGCGGGGTCGGCACAGATACGCAGTATTTT. The chain carries TRBV7-2 and TRBJ2-3; 7 bases line up with TRBD2. The CDR3 spans 15 residues. Germline V gene data show CDR1 as SGHTA and CDR2 as FQGNSA. Germline trimming cut 6 bases from V and 1 base from J; bases unmatched to any gene: 7.

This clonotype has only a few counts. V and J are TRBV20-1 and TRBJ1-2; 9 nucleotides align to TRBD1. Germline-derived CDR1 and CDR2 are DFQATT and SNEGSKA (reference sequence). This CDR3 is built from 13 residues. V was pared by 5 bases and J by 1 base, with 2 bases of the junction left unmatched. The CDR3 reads CSAWGQGNYGYTF. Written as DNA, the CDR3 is TGCAGTGCTTGGGGACAGGGTAACTATGGCTACACCTTC.

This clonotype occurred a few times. This CDR3 is CASSPSRGGGYTF. CDR3 bases: TGTGCCAGCAGTCCCTCTCGAGGGGGCGGCTACACCTTC. The chain couples TRBV28 to TRBJ1-2, with TRBD1 matching over 7 bases. Germline CDR1 and CDR2: MDHEN and SYDVKM. CDR3 length equals 13 residues. Trimming removed 5 bases from V and 8 bases from J; junction bases left unmatched: 8.

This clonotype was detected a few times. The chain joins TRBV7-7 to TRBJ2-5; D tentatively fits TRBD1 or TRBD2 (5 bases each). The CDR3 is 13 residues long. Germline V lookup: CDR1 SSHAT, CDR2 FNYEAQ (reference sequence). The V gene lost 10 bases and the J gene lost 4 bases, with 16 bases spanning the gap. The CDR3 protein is CATRVGEGETQYF. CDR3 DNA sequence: TGTGCCACCAGGGTCGGGGAAGGAGAGACCCAGTACTTC.

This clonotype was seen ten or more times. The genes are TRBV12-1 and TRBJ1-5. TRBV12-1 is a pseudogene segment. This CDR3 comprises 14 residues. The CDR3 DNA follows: TGTGCCAGCAGCTTTCGGGCAGTTCATCAGCCCCAGCATTTT. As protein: CASSFRAVHQPQHF.

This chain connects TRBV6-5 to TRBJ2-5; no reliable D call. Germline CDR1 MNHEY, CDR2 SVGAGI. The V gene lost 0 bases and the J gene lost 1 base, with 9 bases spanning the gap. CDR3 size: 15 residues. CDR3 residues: CASSYSRWIQETQYF. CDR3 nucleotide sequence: TGTGCCAGCAGTTACTCGAGGTGGATCCAAGAGACCCAGTACTTC.